Listed here are 28 T cell receptor beta chains from one sample, sequenced in a study of vaccination effects on CD4 cells after COVID-19. Their recognized antigens are unknown. Before any sequencing was done, the ViraFEST assay used viral peptide pools to expand antigen-specific CD4+ T cells. The authors isolated CD4+ T cells after approximately 9 days of culture. People in the vaccine group had not been infected with SARS-CoV-2 before, and their nucleocapsid antibodies were negative. TCRdb's table, derived via immunoSEQ multiplex PCR, lists solely in-frame clones and lacks some. Of 55,000 to 80,000 clones listed, over 70% are singletons. The sequences come from CD4+ T cells from PBMCs cultured with SARS-CoV-2 spike peptides, collected before COVID-19 vaccination. The source is a human donor who received a COVID-19 vaccine.

The chain carries TRBV19 and TRBJ2-1, with TRBD1 identical over 8 bases. This CDR3 has 14 amino acids. The germline V gene has CDR1 LNHDA and CDR2 SQIVND (reference sequence). Germline trimming cut 4 bases from V and 7 bases from J; bases unmatched to any gene: 6. Here the CDR3 reads CASSRGTGQNEQFF. DNA of the CDR3: TGTGCCAGTAGTAGAGGGACAGGTCAAAATGAGCAGTTCTTC.

The gene calls are TRBV28 and TRBJ2-5; 7 bases align to TRBD1. CDR1 MDHEN and CDR2 SYDVKM come from the germline V gene. Trimming removed 5 bases from V and 4 bases from J; junction bases left unmatched: 7. This CDR3 is built from 14 residues. The CDR3 is CASSARQGGETQYF. DNA for the CDR3: TGTGCCAGCAGTGCGAGACAGGGCGGAGAGACCCAGTACTTC.

V is TRBV15 and J is TRBJ2-3; D is ambiguous. Germline CDR1 LNHNV, CDR2 YYDKDF (reference sequence). The CDR3 has 13 residues. V was clipped by 0 bases and J by 12 bases, with 13 bases between them. DNA of the CDR3: TGTGCCACCAGCAGAGAAAATGGGAAGCTACAGTATTTT. Its translation: CATSRENGKLQYF. The variable domain in full, completed from reference TRBV15 and TRBJ2-3, reads DAMVIQNPRYQVTQFGKPVTLSCSQTLNHNVMYWYQQKSSQAPKLLFHYYDKDFNNEADTPDNFQSRRPNTSFCFLDIRSPGLGDTAMYLCATSRENGKLQYFGPGTRLTVL.

The chain employs TRBV14 and TRBJ1-1; 7 nucleotides align to TRBD1. J was trimmed by 10 bases and V by 4 bases; bases with no gene match: 15. The CDR3 totals 15 residues. CDR1 and CDR2 from the germline V gene are SGHDN and FVKESK. The CDR3 spells CASSPLWAGTEGAFF. In DNA form, the CDR3 reads TGTGCCAGCAGCCCCCTTTGGGCGGGGACAGAGGGAGCTTTCTTT.

The J gene is TRBJ2-7, the V gene TRBV27, with D possibly matching TRBD2 (6 bases). Germline V gene sequence: CDR1 MNHEY, CDR2 SMNVEV (reference sequence). Trimming removed 6 bases from V and 4 bases from J, with 16 bases in between. This CDR3 region has 14 residues. The CDR3 sequence is CASSPRRGGYEQYV. For the CDR3, the DNA is TGTGCCAGCAGCCCGAGGAGGGGTGGTTACGAGCAGTACGTC.

This clone came up a few times. This rearrangement joins TRBV6-5 to TRBJ2-7, with TRBD1 matching 9 bases. V shed 6 bases, J shed 6 bases, and the junction held 6 bases outside the gene matches. Germline V lookup: CDR1 MNHEY, CDR2 SVGAGI. The CDR3 runs to 13 residues. CDR3 sequence: CASRRSTGGEQYV. CDR3 DNA sequence: TGTGCCAGCAGACGTTCGACAGGGGGCGAGCAGTACGTC.

The gene calls are TRBV7-2 and TRBJ2-5, with TRBD2 matching 8 bases. Trimming cost V 0 bases and J 4 bases; bases outside gene matches: 10. The CDR3 loop spans 17 amino acids. Germline V CDR1 and CDR2: SGHTA, FQGNSA. The CDR3 DNA reads TGTGCCAGCAGCTTAGCGCTTTCCGGGGGGGCCTCAGAGACCCAGTACTTC. Protein: CASSLALSGGASETQYF.

This chain joins TRBV7-3 and TRBJ2-2; possibly TRBD1 or TRBD2 for D (6 bases each). V lost 4 bases and J lost 4, with 10 bases in between. The CDR3 covers 14 residues. Germline CDR1 is SGHTA and CDR2 is FQGTGA. The DNA for the CDR3 is TGTGCCAGCAGCTCACGGGGGCCCACCGGGGAGCTGTTTTTT. Translation: CASSSRGPTGELFF.

The genes are TRBV2 and TRBJ1-6; TRBD1 agrees at 9 bases. Trimming took 4 bases from V and 10 from J; bases not matched to a gene: 17. CDR1 and CDR2 (germline): SNHLY, FYNNEI. This CDR3 comprises 18 residues. This CDR3 reads CASSVMGTGKREGSPLHF. For the CDR3, the DNA is TGTGCCAGCAGTGTTATGGGGACAGGGAAAAGAGAGGGGTCACCCCTCCACTTT.

This chain links TRBV10-3 with TRBJ2-5; D might be TRBD1 or TRBD2, each matching 5 bases. Germline V gene lookup returns CDR1 ENHRY and CDR2 SYGVKD. The V gene lost 6 bases and the J gene lost 5 bases, with 13 bases spanning the gap. The length of the CDR3 is 13 residues. DNA of the CDR3: TGTGCCATCAGCATGGGCAGGGAGGAGACCCAGTACTTC. Amino acid sequence: CAISMGREETQYF.

This clone showed up just a few times. V and J are TRBV12-5 and TRBJ2-5, with D tentatively TRBD2 (5 bases). V lost 2 bases to trimming and J lost 5 bases, with 15 bases between them. This CDR3 region has 15 residues. Germline CDR1 LGHNT, CDR2 FRNRAP. CDR3 amino acids: CASGLSTGKRETQYF. The CDR3 nucleotides are TGTGCTAGTGGTTTGTCGACCGGGAAAAGGGAGACCCAGTACTTC.

This clone was observed once. The sample has other DNA sequences that encode this CDR3 too. The chain links TRBV27 to TRBJ2-3; D perhaps matches TRBD2 (5 bases). The germline CDR1 and CDR2 sequences are MNHEY and SMNVEV (reference sequence). This CDR3 has 14 residues. With 2 bases removed from V and 0 bases from J, the gap between germline ends came to 6 bases. CDR3 protein: CASSLRGSTDTQYF. In nucleotides, the CDR3 is TGTGCCAGCAGTTTACGGGGAAGCACAGATACGCAGTATTTT.

CDR3 protein: CASSQTGMNTEAFF. In DNA form, the CDR3 reads TGCGCCAGCAGCCAAACAGGGATGAACACTGAAGCTTTCTTT. V and J are TRBV5-1 and TRBJ1-1, with a possible D match to TRBD1 (6 bases). V dropped 4 bases and J dropped 0 bases, with 10 bases sitting between them. The germline V gene encodes CDR1 SGHRS and CDR2 YFSETQ. This CDR3 region has 14 residues.

The chain has TRBV4-3 and TRBJ2-3; D not resolved. The CDR3 covers 15 residues. V was trimmed by 1 base and J by 2 bases, leaving 10 bases between them. Germline CDR1 LGHNA, CDR2 YSLEER. The CDR3 sequence is CASSQVRSLTDTQYF. In DNA, the CDR3 is TGCGCCAGCAGCCAAGTCCGGAGTCTCACAGATACGCAGTATTTT.

The chain combines TRBV15 with TRBJ1-5, with 7 bases aligning to TRBD1. Germline loops: CDR1 LNHNV, CDR2 YYDKDF (reference sequence). V lost 0 bases to trimming and J lost 11 bases; unmatched junction nucleotides: 10. There are 15 residues in the CDR3. The DNA for the CDR3 is TGTGCCACCAGCAGAGATCGCGACCCTCAGGGGGCCCAGCATTTT. Translated, it gives CATSRDRDPQGAQHF. Full variable domain (outside the CDR3, taken from reference TRBV15 and TRBJ1-5): DAMVIQNPRYQVTQFGKPVTLSCSQTLNHNVMYWYQQKSSQAPKLLFHYYDKDFNNEADTPDNFQSRRPNTSFCFLDIRSPGLGDTAMYLCATSRDRDPQGAQHFGDGTRLSIL.

The chain is built from TRBV18 and TRBJ1-5; 8 bases agree with TRBD1. This CDR3 has 13 residues. Germline CDR1 reads KGHSH; CDR2 reads LQKENI. Trimming at V came to 5 bases and at J to 8 bases, leaving 5 bases not matched to a gene. CDR3 amino acids: CASSEQGGKPQHF. The CDR3 region has the DNA TGTGCCAGCTCAGAACAGGGGGGAAAGCCCCAGCATTTT.

This chain links TRBV6-6 with TRBJ1-5, with D maybe TRBD1 (6 bases). Trimming cost V 8 bases and J 0 bases, with 8 bases left between them. CDR1 MNHNY and CDR2 SVGAGI come from the germline V gene (reference sequence). The length of the CDR3 is 13 residues. For the CDR3, the DNA is TGTGCCAGCGACAGGCTTAGCAATCAGCCCCAGCATTTT. The encoded protein is CASDRLSNQPQHF.

CDR3 nucleotide sequence: TGTGCCAGCCATCATCTGGACGGCGGGCAGTATTTT. Encoded protein: CASHHLDGGQYF. This chain uses TRBV7-9 with TRBJ2-3; D gene uncertain. The CDR3 contains 12 residues. V lost 8 bases to trimming and J lost 11 bases, with 17 bases between them. Germline loops: CDR1 SEHNR, CDR2 FQNEAQ (reference sequence).

This clone has more than one count but fewer than ten. V usage is TRBV6-5 and J usage is TRBJ1-2; 8 bases are a match to TRBD1. After removal of 6 bases from V and 7 bases from J, the junction contained 10 bases not matched to a gene. Germline CDR1 and CDR2: MNHEY and SVGAGI. There are 14 residues in the CDR3. CDR3 sequence: CASRTDREGGGYTF. The CDR3 DNA sequence: TGTGCCAGCAGAACGGACAGGGAAGGGGGTGGCTACACCTTC.

This clone ranks as medium-sized. This rearrangement joins TRBV20-1 to TRBJ1-2; no reliable D call. Germline CDR1 reads DFQATT; CDR2 reads SNEGSKA (reference sequence). This CDR3 has 11 amino acids. V was cut by 6 bases and J by 4 bases, with 9 bases left in between. CDR3 residues: CSAPQPYGYTF. DNA of the CDR3: TGCAGTGCGCCACAGCCCTATGGCTACACCTTC.

A single count supports this clone. This sequence joins TRBV12-3 or TRBV12-4 and TRBJ2-7, with D possibly being TRBD2 (5 bases). This CDR3 comprises 12 residues. V shed 4 bases and J shed 6 bases, with 10 bases lying between them. The CDR3 nucleotides read TGTGCCAGCAGTTATGAGGGTGGCGAGCAGTACGTC. It encodes CASSYEGGEQYV.

V usage is TRBV11-2 and J usage is TRBJ2-3; no clear D. Trimming removed 0 bases at V and 6 bases at J, with 7 bases between. CDR1 and CDR2 from the germline V gene are SGHAT and FQNNGV. This CDR3 is 13 amino acids long. The CDR3 sequence is CASSLDRTDTQYF. As DNA, the CDR3 is TGTGCCAGCAGCTTAGATCGAACGGATACGCAGTATTTT. Variable domain in full (rest from reference TRBV11-2 and TRBJ2-3): EAGVAQSPRYKIIEKRQSVAFWCNPISGHATLYWYQQILGQGPKLLIQFQNNGVVDDSQLPKDRFSAERLKGVDSTLKIQPAKLEDSAVYLCASSLDRTDTQYFGPGTRLTVL.

The gene calls are TRBV5-1 and TRBJ2-7; D perhaps matches TRBD2 (5 bases). Germline V lookup: CDR1 SGHRS, CDR2 YFSETQ. V was shortened by 2 bases and J by 3 bases, with 15 bases between the two germline ends. The CDR3 runs 15 residues. This CDR3 is CASSFRSEESYEQYV. Written as DNA, the CDR3 is TGCGCCAGCAGCTTCAGATCGGAGGAGAGCTACGAGCAGTACGTC.

The rearrangement uses TRBV3-1 (or the pseudogene TRBV3-2) and TRBJ1-2, with D unresolved. The length of the CDR3 is 13 residues. The V end was cut by 1 base, the J end by 8 bases, with 11 bases between. Germline CDR1 LGHDT, CDR2 YNNKEL (reference sequence). The CDR3 nucleotides read TGTGCCAGCAGCCAAGGGGATAACCGGGGCTACACCTTC. The encoded protein is CASSQGDNRGYTF.

The chain combines TRBV28 with TRBJ1-2; 7 bases are shared with TRBD1. The germline V gene encodes CDR1 MDHEN and CDR2 SYDVKM. The CDR3 covers 15 residues. V trimming: 10 bases; J trimming: 0 bases; junction bases outside the gene matches: 11. Here the CDR3 reads CATNSGTDANYGYTF. CDR3 nucleotide sequence: TGTGCCACCAACTCCGGGACAGATGCTAACTATGGCTACACCTTC.

V is TRBV7-9 and J is TRBJ2-7; the D gene could be TRBD1 or TRBD2 (7 bases each). Germline V gene data show CDR1 as SEHNR and CDR2 as FQNEAQ (reference sequence). Trimming left V 5 bases short and J 1 base short, with 12 bases between. The CDR3 is 14 amino acids. The CDR3 sequence is CASSPGGGSYEQYV. The CDR3 DNA reads as TGTGCCAGCAGCCCAGGGGGGGGGTCCTACGAGCAGTACGTC.

The chain has TRBV6-5 and TRBJ1-1; D might be TRBD1 (6 bases). The CDR3 spans 15 residues. Per germline, CDR1 MNHEY and CDR2 SVGAGI. V was cut by 6 bases and J by 1 base, with 15 bases left in between. For the CDR3, the DNA is TGTGCCAGCAGGGGACAAAGCGGAGGGAACACTGAAGCTTTCTTT. Translated, it gives CASRGQSGGNTEAFF.

The chain is built from TRBV6-5 and TRBJ2-5, with D perhaps matching TRBD2 (7 bases). Germline CDR1 MNHEY, CDR2 SVGAGI. Between the trimmed V and J ends, which lost 6 bases and 5 bases, there was a span of 16 bases. The CDR3 has 14 residues. The DNA for the CDR3 is TGTGCCAGCAGGAGCCCGGGGGGCCGGGAGACCCAGTACTTC. Translating gives CASRSPGGRETQYF.